This passage covers 25 T cell receptor beta chains from one sample sequenced in a study of blood T cell repertoires in COVID-19. The method was immunoSEQ multiplex PCR; TCRdb's version includes in-frame clones alone and lacks a portion of them. Of some 150,000 clones in the sample, approximately 83% were seen once. The sample comprised peripheral blood. The receptors come from a human donor with acute or convalescent COVID-19. The donor label of this sample is uncertain.

This chain uses TRBV27 with TRBJ2-1, with 10 bases identical to TRBD2. Germline loops: CDR1 MNHEY, CDR2 SMNVEV (reference sequence). V was clipped by 2 bases and J by 5 bases; unmatched bases: 6. The CDR3 covers 16 residues. The CDR3 bases are TGTGCCAGCAGTTTACCCGGGACTAGCGAGAACAATGAGCAGTTCTTC. Translating it yields CASSLPGTSENNEQFF.

The chain couples TRBV5-1 to TRBJ2-3; 14 bases are shared with TRBD2. J gave up 1 base and V 4 bases, and 2 bases lay outside the gene matches. This CDR3 comprises 16 residues. CDR1 is SGHRS, CDR2 YFSETQ, per germline. The CDR3 DNA is TGCGCCAGCAGCCGACTAGCGGGGGGGCGCACAGATACGCAGTATTTT. This encodes CASSRLAGGRTDTQYF.

The V call is TRBV9, the J call TRBJ2-3, with 14 bases that match TRBD2. The germline gives CDR1 SGDLS, CDR2 YYNGEE. This CDR3 is 19 amino acids long. V lost 3 bases to trimming and J lost 0 bases; unmatched junction nucleotides: 9. This CDR3 is CASSDPTSGGAFSTDTQYF. CDR3 nucleotides: TGTGCCAGCAGCGATCCGACTAGCGGGGGGGCTTTCAGCACAGATACGCAGTATTTT. The whole variable domain, filled in from reference TRBV9 and TRBJ2-3, reads DSGVTQTPKHLITATGQRVTLRCSPRSGDLSVYWYQQSLDQGLQFLIQYYNGEERAKGNILERFSAQQFPDLHSELNLSSLELGDSALYFCASSDPTSGGAFSTDTQYFGPGTRLTVL.

This clone turned up a few times. The chain links TRBV19 to TRBJ1-2; the match to TRBD1 covers 9 bases. The CDR3 sequence is 14 residues long. V was pared by 9 bases and J by 4 bases, with 9 bases of the junction left unmatched. CDR1 and CDR2 (germline): LNHDA, SQIVND (reference sequence). As DNA, the CDR3 is TGTGCCAGCACCCGGGACAGGGCGATCTATGGCTACACCTTC. It yields the protein CASTRDRAIYGYTF. Based on the CDR3 plus reference TRBV19 and TRBJ1-2, the full variable domain is DGGITQSPKYLFRKEGQNVTLSCEQNLNHDAMYWYRQDPGQGLRLIYYSQIVNDFQKGDIAEGYSVSREKKESFPLTVTSAQKNPTAFYLCASTRDRAIYGYTFGSGTRLTVV.

The chain employs TRBV15 and TRBJ1-2; tentative D call: TRBD1 (6 bases). V was clipped by 0 bases and J by 8 bases, with 13 bases between them. Germline V gene lookup returns CDR1 LNHNV and CDR2 YYDKDF (reference sequence). The length of the CDR3 is 14 residues. The CDR3 DNA follows: TGTGCCACCAGCAGAGAGTCGGGGGGGCGGGGCTACACCTTC. This encodes CATSRESGGRGYTF.

The chain links TRBV2 to TRBJ2-1, with 8 bases lining up with TRBD2. Germline CDR1 is SNHLY and CDR2 is FYNNEI. J lost 5 bases, V lost 2 bases, and 14 bases had no gene match. The CDR3 has 18 residues. The CDR3 reads CASSELVPQLAGNNEQFF. CDR3 nucleotides: TGTGCCAGCAGTGAACTGGTCCCACAGCTAGCGGGTAACAATGAGCAGTTCTTC.

This chain links TRBV28 with TRBJ1-3; no clear D gene. V lost 5 bases and J lost 0, with 8 bases in between. Germline V gives CDR1 MDHEN, CDR2 SYDVKM. The CDR3 has 14 residues. CDR3 DNA: TGTGCCAGCAGTCCGGGGAACTCTGGAAACACCATATATTTT. It translates to CASSPGNSGNTIYF.

This chain links TRBV25-1 with TRBJ1-2; 8 nucleotides line up with TRBD1. J lost 8 bases, V lost 2 bases, and 7 bases had no gene match. The V gene's germline CDR1 is MGHDK and CDR2 SYGVNS. CDR3 length equals 14 residues. This chain's CDR3 is CASSEPGQVEGYTF. The CDR3 DNA reads TGTGCCAGCAGTGAACCGGGACAGGTCGAAGGCTACACCTTC.

The chain uses TRBV9 and TRBJ2-6; the D is unclear. The germline CDR1 and CDR2 sequences are SGDLS and YYNGEE. V was cut by 2 bases and J by 4 bases, with 13 bases left in between. The CDR3 contains 16 residues. CDR3 DNA: TGTGCCAGCAGCGTGATGGGCAGTCCCGGGGCCAACGTCCTGACTTTC. Protein: CASSVMGSPGANVLTF. The variable domain in full, with the rest retrieved from reference TRBV9 and TRBJ2-6, is DSGVTQTPKHLITATGQRVTLRCSPRSGDLSVYWYQQSLDQGLQFLIQYYNGEERAKGNILERFSAQQFPDLHSELNLSSLELGDSALYFCASSVMGSPGANVLTFGAGSRLTVL.

The chain couples TRBV7-3 to TRBJ2-7, with unresolved D. CDR3 length equals 13 residues. Per germline, CDR1 SGHTA and CDR2 FQGTGA. V shed 3 bases and J shed 5 bases, with 11 bases lying between them. As DNA, the CDR3 is TGTGCCAGCAGCTTTAGTTGGAGCGACGAGCAGTACTTC. This gives the protein CASSFSWSDEQYF. The whole variable domain, remainder taken from reference TRBV7-3 and TRBJ2-7, is GAGVSQTPSNKVTEKGKYVELRCDPISGHTALYWYRQSLGQGPEFLIYFQGTGAADDSGLPNDRFFAVRPEGSVSTLKIQRTERGDSAVYLCASSFSWSDEQYFGPGTRLTVT.

The gene calls are TRBV27 and TRBJ1-4; the D gene is possibly TRBD1 (6 bases). The CDR3 runs to 15 residues. Trimming shortened V by 2 bases and J by 7 bases, and 14 bases separated the two germline ends. Germline lookup yields CDR1 MNHEY and CDR2 SMNVEV (reference sequence). The CDR3: CASSLSGGRSEKLFF. The CDR3 DNA reads as TGTGCCAGCAGTTTAAGCGGGGGGCGAAGTGAAAAACTGTTTTTT.

This rearrangement joins TRBV5-1 to TRBJ2-3, with D tentatively TRBD1 (5 bases). Germline CDR1 and CDR2: SGHRS and YFSETQ. The CDR3 consists of 16 residues. V was shortened by 0 bases and J by 6 bases, with 17 bases between the two germline ends. CDR3 sequence: CASSLDLGTGSDTQYF. In DNA, the CDR3 is TGCGCCAGCAGCTTGGATTTGGGTACAGGATCCGATACGCAGTATTTT. The full variable domain, its missing parts supplied by reference TRBV5-1 and TRBJ2-3, is KAGVTQTPRYLIKTRGQQVTLSCSPISGHRSVSWYQQTPGQGLQFLFEYFSETQRNKGNFPGRFSGRQFSNSRSEMNVSTLELGDSALYLCASSLDLGTGSDTQYFGPGTRLTVL.

This clone was seen more than once but under ten times. CDR3 protein: CASSQGTGAAGYTF. The CDR3 DNA is TGTGCCAGCAGCCAAGGCACAGGGGCGGCCGGCTACACCTTC. The V and J genes are TRBV14 and TRBJ1-2; 7 positions match TRBD1. There are 14 residues in the CDR3. Germline V gene lookup returns CDR1 SGHDN and CDR2 FVKESK. The V and J ends lost 1 base and 8 bases, in that order; junction bases with no gene match: 7.

This clone was counted once. The chain employs TRBV30 and TRBJ1-6, with 9 bases that match TRBD1. Germline V CDR1 and CDR2: GTSNPN, SVGIG (reference sequence). The CDR3 loop spans 13 amino acids. The V segment lost 8 bases and the J segment 9 bases; nucleotides outside the gene matches: 8. CDR3 coding DNA: TGTGCCATGGGACAGGGAGCAGGTTCACCCCTCCACTTT. Amino acids: CAMGQGAGSPLHF.

This chain uses TRBV14 with TRBJ1-1, with 7 nucleotides matching TRBD1. Germline CDR1 SGHDN, CDR2 FVKESK. The junction had 16 bases not matched to a gene; V was cut back by 0 bases and J by 0 bases. CDR3 length equals 20 residues. CDR3 in DNA: TGTGCCAGCAGCCAAGAAGGGTGGGACAGCCAAGGAAGGATGAACACTGAAGCTTTCTTT. Its translation is CASSQEGWDSQGRMNTEAFF.

This clone has just one count. V usage is TRBV5-4 and J usage is TRBJ2-3, with D possibly TRBD2 on 6 matching bases. Trimming took off 0 bases at V and 5 bases at J, with 10 bases between the two ends. The CDR3 runs 14 residues. The germline V gene encodes CDR1 SGHNT and CDR2 YYREEE (reference sequence). The CDR3, as DNA: TGTGCCAGCAGCTTGGGTAGCGGCGGAGATACGCAGTATTTT. As protein: CASSLGSGGDTQYF.

The J gene is TRBJ2-1, the V gene TRBV2, with a weak D call TRBD2 (6 bases). V lost 6 bases and J lost 9, with 9 bases in between. Germline V gene lookup returns CDR1 SNHLY and CDR2 FYNNEI. The CDR3 runs to 11 residues. CDR3 in amino acids: CASSGDFEQFF. In nucleotides, the CDR3 is TGTGCCAGCAGCGGGGACTTTGAGCAGTTCTTC. The variable domain in full, with the rest retrieved from reference TRBV2 and TRBJ2-1, is EPEVTQTPSHQVTQMGQEVILRCVPISNHLYFYWYRQILGQKVEFLVSFYNNEISEKSEIFDDQFSVERPDGSNFTLKIRSTKLEDSAMYFCASSGDFEQFFGPGTRLTVL.

The chain is built from TRBV11-2 and TRBJ1-2; a weak D match, TRBD1 (6 bases). V lost 3 bases and J lost 4, with 15 bases in between. This CDR3 contains 15 residues. Germline-derived CDR1 and CDR2 are SGHAT and FQNNGV. The CDR3, as DNA: TGTGCCAGCAGCTTCGGGCAGGGGCCTTTCTATGGCTACACCTTC. It specifies CASSFGQGPFYGYTF.

This chain links TRBV5-1 with TRBJ2-7; 8 positions match TRBD2. V was clipped by 4 bases and J by 9 bases; unmatched bases: 6. The V gene's germline CDR1 is SGHRS and CDR2 YFSETQ. The CDR3 is 12 amino acids. The CDR3 spells CASSEGLARQYF. CDR3 DNA: TGCGCCAGCAGCGAAGGACTAGCAAGGCAGTACTTC.

The rearrangement links TRBV9 to TRBJ2-5; 7 positions agree with TRBD2. The germline gives CDR1 SGDLS, CDR2 YYNGEE. The ends lost 0 bases at V and 1 base at J; junction bases unmatched: 6. CDR3 size: 16 residues. The CDR3 bases are TGTGCCAGCAGCGTAGTACTGGGGGAGGGCCAAGAGACCCAGTACTTC. This codes for CASSVVLGEGQETQYF. Together with reference TRBV9 and TRBJ2-5, the CDR3 gives the full variable domain: DSGVTQTPKHLITATGQRVTLRCSPRSGDLSVYWYQQSLDQGLQFLIQYYNGEERAKGNILERFSAQQFPDLHSELNLSSLELGDSALYFCASSVVLGEGQETQYFGPGTRLLVL.

The rearrangement uses TRBV6-2 or TRBV6-3 and TRBJ1-5, with 9 bases identical to TRBD1. CDR1 MNHEY and CDR2 SVGEGT come from the germline V gene. V shed 2 bases, J shed 7 bases, and the junction held 9 bases outside the gene matches. The length of the CDR3 is 16 residues. The CDR3 loop reads CASSYHRTGVRQPQHF. In DNA, the CDR3 is TGTGCCAGCAGTTACCACAGGACAGGGGTGCGGCAGCCCCAGCATTTT.

The chain carries TRBV19 and TRBJ1-5, with D possibly matching TRBD1 (6 bases). V shed 8 bases and J shed 4 bases, with 15 bases lying between them. Germline values: CDR1 LNHDA, CDR2 SQIVND (reference sequence). The CDR3 is made up of 14 amino acids. CDR3 sequence reads: CASADPQGNQPQHF. CDR3 DNA sequence: TGTGCCAGTGCGGACCCACAGGGTAATCAGCCCCAGCATTTT.

DNA of the CDR3: TGTGCCAGCAGCGCGACCGGGACAGGTCGCTATGGCTACACCTTC. It encodes CASSATGTGRYGYTF. The chain recombines TRBV2 with TRBJ1-2; TRBD1 matches at 8 bases. The CDR3 consists of 15 residues. In germline, CDR1 is SNHLY, CDR2 FYNNEI. The junction had 10 bases not matched to a gene; V was cut back by 6 bases and J by 4 bases. Variable domain in full (rest from reference TRBV2 and TRBJ1-2): EPEVTQTPSHQVTQMGQEVILRCVPISNHLYFYWYRQILGQKVEFLVSFYNNEISEKSEIFDDQFSVERPDGSNFTLKIRSTKLEDSAMYFCASSATGTGRYGYTFGSGTRLTVV.

The chain carries TRBV5-8 and TRBJ1-1; D uncertain. The ends were cut back, 0 bases at V and 2 bases at J, with 14 bases in the middle. The CDR3 runs 16 residues. CDR1 and CDR2 from the germline V gene are SGHTS and YDEGEE. The CDR3 is CASSLGRPTLNTEAFF. The CDR3 coding sequence is TGTGCCAGCAGCTTGGGGAGGCCAACTCTTAACACTGAAGCTTTCTTT. The entire variable domain, with the rest obtained from reference TRBV5-8 and TRBJ1-1, is as follows: EAGVTQSPTHLIKTRGQQATLRCSPISGHTSVYWYQQALGLGLQFLLWYDEGEERNRGNFPPRFSGRQFPNYSSELNVNALELEDSALYLCASSLGRPTLNTEAFFGQGTRLTVV.

The rearrangement joins TRBV3-1 (or the pseudogene TRBV3-2) to TRBJ2-7; 9 bases line up with TRBD2. This CDR3 contains 16 residues. Trimming cost V 5 bases and J 6 bases; bases outside gene matches: 14. In germline, CDR1 is LGHDT, CDR2 YNNKEL (reference sequence). This CDR3 reads CASSAQSGLAGSEQYF. In DNA form, the CDR3 reads TGTGCCAGCAGCGCCCAATCCGGGCTAGCGGGAAGCGAGCAGTACTTC.